The source of this T cell receptor beta chain is a study of blood T cell repertoires in COVID-19. Per the germline V gene, CDR1 is MNHEY and CDR2 is SMNVEV (reference sequence). With 5 bases clipped from V and 5 bases from J, the junction kept 7 bases outside the gene matches. The CDR3 runs to 15 residues. Sequenced by immunoSEQ multiplex PCR; TCRdb stores in-frame clones only, minus some. Altogether about 150,000 clones are present, 80% to 90% being singletons, with the ten largest covering over 9.5%. The J gene is TRBJ1-4, the V gene TRBV27; 8 nucleotides match TRBD1. The TCR was taken from a man between 60 and 75 years old with active or convalescent COVID-19. The sample taken for sequencing was peripheral blood. The CDR3 protein is CASSDRGGPNEKLFF. CDR3 nucleotides: TGTGCCAGCAGTGACAGGGGAGGACCCAATGAAAAACTGTTTTTT.